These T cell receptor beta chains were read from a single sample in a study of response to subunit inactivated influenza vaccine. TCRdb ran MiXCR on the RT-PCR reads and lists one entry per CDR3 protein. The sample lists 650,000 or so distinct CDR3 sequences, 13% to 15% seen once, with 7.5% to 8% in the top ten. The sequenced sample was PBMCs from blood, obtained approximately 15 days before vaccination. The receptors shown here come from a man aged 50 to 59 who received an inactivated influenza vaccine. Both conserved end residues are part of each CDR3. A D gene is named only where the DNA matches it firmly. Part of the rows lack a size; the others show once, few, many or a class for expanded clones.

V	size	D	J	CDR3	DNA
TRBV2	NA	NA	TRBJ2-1	CASSANSNEQFF	TGTGCCAGCAGTGCTAATTCCAATGAGCAGTTCTTC
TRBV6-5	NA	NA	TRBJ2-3	CASSYSRITDTQYF	TGTGCCAGCAGTTACTCGAGGATCACAGATACGCAGTATTTT
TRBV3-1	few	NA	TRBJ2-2	CASSHTVNVRTGELFF	TGTGCCAGCAGCCACACCGTAAATGTGCGCACCGGGGAGCTGTTTTTT
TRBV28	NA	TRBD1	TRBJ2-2	CASSLLGQGPGELFF	TGTGCCAGCAGTTTATTGGGACAGGGGCCCGGGGAGCTGTTTTTT
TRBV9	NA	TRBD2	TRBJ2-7	CASSSRPSGDEQYF	TGTGCCAGCAGCTCAAGACCTAGCGGGGACGAGCAGTACTTC
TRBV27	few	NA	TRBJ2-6	CASNLSGANVLTF	TGTGCCAGCAACCTCTCTGGGGCCAACGTCCTGACTTTC
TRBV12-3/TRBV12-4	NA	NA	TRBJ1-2	CASSWSWGAGGYTF	TGTGCCAGCAGCTGGTCTTGGGGGGCCGGTGGCTACACCTTC
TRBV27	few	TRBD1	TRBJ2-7	CASSPDRVIPYEQYF	TGTGCCAGCAGTCCAGACAGGGTAATCCCCTACGAGCAGTACTTC
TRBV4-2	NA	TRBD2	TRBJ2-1	CASSQGTGTSGVNEQFF	TGTGCCAGCAGCCAAGGTACCGGGACTAGCGGAGTCAATGAGCAGTTCTTC
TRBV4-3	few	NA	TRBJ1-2	CASSQEAQGLGYTF	TGCGCCAGCAGCCAAGAGGCACAGGGCTTAGGCTACACCTTC
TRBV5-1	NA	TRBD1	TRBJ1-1	CASGTGQLNTEAFF	TGCGCCAGCGGGACAGGGCAACTGAACACTGAAGCTTTCTTT
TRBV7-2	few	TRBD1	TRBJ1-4	CASSLGGTGSEKLFF	TGTGCCAGCAGCTTAGGGGGGACAGGGAGCGAAAAACTGTTTTTT
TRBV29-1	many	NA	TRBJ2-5	CSVDPSRGAPETQYF	TGCAGCGTCGACCCCTCCCGGGGAGCTCCAGAGACCCAGTACTTC
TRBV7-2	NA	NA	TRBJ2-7	CASSLGSKVYEQYF	TGTGCCAGCAGCTTAGGGAGCAAAGTTTACGAGCAGTACTTC
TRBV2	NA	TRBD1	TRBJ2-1	CASSEVGQGYNEQFF	TGTGCCAGCAGTGAAGTTGGACAGGGTTACAATGAGCAGTTCTTC
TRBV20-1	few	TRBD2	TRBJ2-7	CSARDLGTSGRAFSYEQYF	TGCAGTGCTAGAGATCTCGGGACTAGCGGGAGGGCTTTCTCCTACGAGCAGTACTTC
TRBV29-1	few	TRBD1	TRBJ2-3	CSVYRGQDTQYF	TGCAGCGTCTACAGGGGGCAGGATACGCAGTATTTT
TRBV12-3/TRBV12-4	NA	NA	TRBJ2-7	CASSFRAGNEQYF	TGTGCCAGCAGTTTCCGGGCGGGGAACGAGCAGTACTTC
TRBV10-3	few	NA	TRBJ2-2	CASQGGQNTGELFF	TGTGCCTCGCAAGGGGGACAAAACACCGGGGAGCTGTTTTTT
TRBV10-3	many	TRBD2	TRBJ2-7	CAISSGLDSYEQYF	TGTGCCATCAGTAGTGGACTAGACTCCTACGAGCAGTACTTC
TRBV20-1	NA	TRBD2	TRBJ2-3	CCARDPGTSGRPDTQYF	TGCTGTGCTAGAGACCCCGGGACTAGCGGGAGACCAGATACGCAGTATTTT
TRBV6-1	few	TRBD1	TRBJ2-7	CASSEGTGDSSYEQYF	TGTGCCAGCAGTGAAGGGACAGGGGACAGCTCCTACGAGCAGTACTTC
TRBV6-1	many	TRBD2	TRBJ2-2	CASSRSGGTNTGELFF	TGTGCCAGCAGTCGTAGCGGGGGGACAAACACCGGGGAGCTGTTTTTT
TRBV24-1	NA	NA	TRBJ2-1	CATSITGSYNEQFF	TGTGCCACCAGCATTACGGGATCCTACAATGAGCAGTTCTTC
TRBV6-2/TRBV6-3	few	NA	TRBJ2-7	CASSYSGRYEQYF	TGTGCCAGCAGTTACTCCGGCCGCTACGAGCAGTACTTC
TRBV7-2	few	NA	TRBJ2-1	CASSLGTPKGNEQFF	TGTGCCAGCAGCTTAGGGACTCCCAAAGGGAATGAGCAGTTCTTC
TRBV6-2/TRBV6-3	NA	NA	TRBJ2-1	CASSYFGGALSNEQFF	TGTGCCAGCAGTTACTTCGGCGGGGCGTTGAGCAATGAGCAGTTCTTC
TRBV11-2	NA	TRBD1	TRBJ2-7	CASSLGQGSTYEQYF	TGTGCCAGCAGCTTAGGACAGGGGAGCACCTACGAGCAGTACTTC
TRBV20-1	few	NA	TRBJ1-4	CSARDWQGINEKLFF	TGCAGTGCTAGAGATTGGCAGGGTATAAATGAAAAACTGTTTTTT
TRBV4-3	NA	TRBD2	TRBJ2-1	CASSQGEGTSGPYNEQFF	TGCGCCAGCAGCCAAGGAGAGGGGACTAGCGGGCCCTACAATGAGCAGTTCTTC
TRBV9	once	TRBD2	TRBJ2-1	CASSVEGGRAINEQFF	TGTGCCAGCAGCGTAGAAGGCGGGAGGGCCATCAATGAGCAGTTCTTC
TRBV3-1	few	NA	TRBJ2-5	CASSQDWGRWGSRGEETQYF	TGTGCCAGCAGCCAAGATTGGGGCAGGTGGGGTTCGCGTGGAGAGGAGACCCAGTACTTC
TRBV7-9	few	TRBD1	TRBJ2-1	CASSLEQGVHNEQFF	TGTGCCAGCAGCTTAGAACAGGGGGTCCACAATGAGCAGTTCTTC
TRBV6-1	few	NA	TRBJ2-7	CASSRRSSYEQYF	TGTGCCAGCAGTCGGAGGAGCTCCTACGAGCAGTACTTC
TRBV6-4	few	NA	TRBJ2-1	CASSAEFMEGYEQFF	TGTGCCAGCAGTGCGGAGTTTATGGAGGGGTATGAGCAGTTCTTC